These 32 T cell receptor beta chains share one sample of origin, sequenced in a study of cytomegalovirus exposure and HLA in healthy donors. The study ran its PCR with 60 Vbeta and 13 Jbeta primers. The method was immunoSEQ multiplex PCR; TCRdb's version includes in-frame clones alone and lacks a portion of them. This sample has approximately 290,000 clones, with 80% found just once. The sample comprised PBMCs. The receptors were sampled from a girl aged 2-9 years in good health and CMV-seronegative.

V gene TRBV7-7 combines with J gene TRBJ1-1; D may be TRBD1 (6 bases). The CDR3 is made up of 13 amino acids. The V end was cut by 5 bases, the J end by 8 bases, with 15 bases between. Germline V gene lookup returns CDR1 SSHAT and CDR2 FNYEAQ (reference sequence). The CDR3 region has the DNA TGTGCCAGCAGCGTAAACTTCGGACAGGAAGCTTTCTTT. Residues: CASSVNFGQEAFF.

This sequence joins TRBV4-1 and TRBJ2-7; 7 bases map to TRBD1. The V gene's germline CDR1 is MGHRA and CDR2 YSYEKL. This CDR3 is 15 amino acids long. V lost 1 base to trimming and J lost 2 bases; unmatched junction nucleotides: 5. In nucleotides, the CDR3 is TGCGCCAGCAGCCAAGGCGACAGGGCAGCCTACGAGCAGTACTTC. It yields the protein CASSQGDRAAYEQYF.

The chain is built from TRBV6-5 and TRBJ2-7; D not certain. Germline-derived CDR1 and CDR2 are MNHEY and SVGAGI. The CDR3 covers 11 residues. V dropped 2 bases and J dropped 10 bases, with 9 bases sitting between them. CDR3 nucleotide sequence: TGTGCCAGCAGTTACGGCACCAAACAGTACTTC. Translated: CASSYGTKQYF.

To note about this clone: Other DNA sequences from this sample encode an identical CDR3 as well. The rearrangement joins TRBV5-4 to TRBJ1-2; TRBD1 might be the D (5 bases). V shed 4 bases and J shed 1 base, with 8 bases lying between them. The CDR3 consists of 13 residues. The germline CDR1 and CDR2 sequences are SGHNT and YYREEE (reference sequence). CDR3 sequence (DNA): TGTGCCAGCAGCCCGACAGTTAACTATGGCTACACCTTC. It encodes CASSPTVNYGYTF.

This chain links TRBV27 with TRBJ1-2; TRBD1 is a possible D gene (6 bases). The germline CDR1 and CDR2 sequences are MNHEY and SMNVEV (reference sequence). The CDR3 has 14 residues. The germline V and J ends were trimmed by 6 bases and 0 bases, with 11 bases remaining between them. As DNA, the CDR3 is TGTGCCAGCAGACGGACAGTAACTAACTATGGCTACACCTTC. Translated: CASRRTVTNYGYTF.

This clone has a single count. This chain's CDR3 is CASRDFSSYEQYF. In nucleotides, the CDR3 is TGTGCCAGCCGGGACTTCAGCTCCTACGAGCAGTACTTC. V is TRBV28 and J is TRBJ2-7, with TRBD2 as a possible D gene (6 bases). The ends were cut back, 8 bases at V and 0 bases at J, with 11 bases in the middle. The CDR3 consists of 13 residues. The V gene's germline CDR1 is MDHEN and CDR2 SYDVKM.

The chain links TRBV6-1 to TRBJ1-2; D is uncertain. This CDR3 contains 14 residues. Between the trimmed V and J ends, which lost 4 bases and 3 bases, there was a span of 12 bases. The germline gives CDR1 MNHNS, CDR2 SASEGT. The CDR3 DNA reads as TGTGCCAGCAGTGTAGCCGGCGGCGACTATGGCTACACCTTC. Encoded protein: CASSVAGGDYGYTF.

This chain uses TRBV10-1 with TRBJ1-5; 11 nucleotides align to TRBD1. Unmatched junction bases numbered 1, after V lost 0 bases and J lost 6 bases. The CDR3 is made up of 15 amino acids. In germline, CDR1 is WNHNN, CDR2 SYGVQD (reference sequence). CDR3 in amino acids: CASSESGTGGQPQHF. The CDR3, as DNA: TGCGCCAGCAGTGAGTCCGGGACAGGGGGTCAGCCCCAGCATTTT.

The V gene is TRBV6-1, the J gene TRBJ2-5; a weak D match, TRBD2 (5 bases). The V end lost 5 bases, the J end lost 5 bases, and 15 bases lay between the germline ends. Germline CDR1 MNHNS, CDR2 SASEGT. The CDR3 loop spans 14 amino acids. CDR3 coding DNA: TGTGCCAGCAGTCCAAGAGGAGGACGGGAGACCCAGTACTTC. This gives the protein CASSPRGGRETQYF.

The rearrangement uses TRBV7-4 and TRBJ2-2; 7 positions agree with TRBD2. Per germline, CDR1 SGHVT and CDR2 SQSDAQ. Trimming took 5 bases from V and 0 from J; bases not matched to a gene: 3. CDR3 size: 15 residues. Written as DNA, the CDR3 is TGTGCCAGCAGCCCAGCGGGGACGAACACCGGGGAGCTGTTTTTT. Its protein product is CASSPAGTNTGELFF.

The J gene is TRBJ2-5, the V gene TRBV9; TRBD2 matches at 10 bases. The CDR3 runs 17 residues. Germline V gene data show CDR1 as SGDLS and CDR2 as YYNGEE. The V gene end was trimmed by 0 bases and the J gene end by 4 bases; junction bases not matched to a gene: 9. The CDR3 DNA sequence: TGTGCCAGCAGCGTAGGAGGTCTAGCGGGGGTTTTAGAGACCCAGTACTTC. Protein product: CASSVGGLAGVLETQYF.

This CDR3 is CASSLFFRTGYEQYF. The CDR3 coding sequence is TGTGCCAGCAGTTTATTTTTCAGGACAGGCTACGAGCAGTACTTC. This chain connects TRBV6-6 to TRBJ2-7; 7 positions match TRBD1. V was clipped by 4 bases and J by 3 bases; unmatched bases: 9. Germline loops: CDR1 MNHNY, CDR2 SVGAGI (reference sequence). The CDR3 covers 15 residues.

The chain has TRBV10-3 and TRBJ2-1; TRBD2 might be the D (6 bases). The CDR3 runs 19 residues. Trimming removed 2 bases at V and 3 bases at J, with 23 bases between. The germline gives CDR1 ENHRY, CDR2 SYGVKD. The CDR3 region is CAISEPSGGVALFYNEQFF. In nucleotides, the CDR3 is TGTGCCATCAGTGAGCCGTCCGGAGGGGTGGCCCTTTTCTACAATGAGCAGTTCTTC.

The gene calls are TRBV6-1 and TRBJ2-4; D remains unclear. The CDR3 sequence is 13 residues long. Deletions cut 6 bases from V and 6 bases from J, with 12 bases between. Germline CDR1 and CDR2: MNHNS and SASEGT. The CDR3 DNA sequence: TGTGCCAGCAGCGCCACACCGATAAACATTCAGTACTTC. Its translation is CASSATPINIQYF.

The J gene is TRBJ2-3, the V gene TRBV7-9; 10 positions agree with TRBD2. After removal of 4 bases from V and 1 base from J, the junction contained 2 bases not matched to a gene. Germline values: CDR1 SEHNR, CDR2 FQNEAQ (reference sequence). This CDR3 has 15 amino acids. The CDR3 loop reads CASSSLAGGTDTQYF. The DNA for the CDR3 is TGTGCCAGCAGCTCCCTAGCGGGAGGCACAGATACGCAGTATTTT. Variable domain in full (rest from reference TRBV7-9 and TRBJ2-3): DTGVSQNPRHKITKRGQNVTFRCDPISEHNRLYWYRQTLGQGPEFLTYFQNEAQLEKSRLLSDRFSAERPKGSFSTLEIQRTEQGDSAMYLCASSSLAGGTDTQYFGPGTRLTVL.

This clone was recorded once. V usage is TRBV28 and J usage is TRBJ2-3, with D possibly matching TRBD1 (6 bases). The CDR3 length is 13 residues. CDR1 and CDR2 (germline): MDHEN, SYDVKM. CDR3 loop: CVTQGAPVDTQYF. The CDR3 nucleotides are TGTGTCACACAGGGTGCTCCCGTAGATACGCAGTATTTT.

The V gene is TRBV9, the J gene TRBJ2-5, with 7 positions matching TRBD2. The J call may be incorrect, as the DNA end agrees better with TRBJ2-7. The germline V gene encodes CDR1 SGDLS and CDR2 YYNGEE. The CDR3 covers 15 residues. CDR3 DNA sequence: TGTGCCAGCAGCGTCGCCCGGGACTACCCACACGAGCAGTACTTC. This codes for CASSVARDYPHEQYF.

This chain connects TRBV5-5 to TRBJ1-1; TRBD1 matches at 7 bases. This CDR3 has 14 amino acids. Germline trimming cut 5 bases from V and 3 bases from J; bases unmatched to any gene: 7. Looked up from germline, CDR1 is SGHKS and CDR2 is YYEKEE (reference sequence). CDR3 sequence: CASSFAGGDTEAFF. CDR3 coding DNA: TGTGCCAGCAGTTTCGCAGGGGGTGACACTGAAGCTTTCTTT.

The chain has TRBV4-1 and TRBJ2-7; maybe TRBD2 (6 bases). The CDR3 extends over 15 amino acids. V was shortened by 3 bases and J by 2 bases, with 14 bases between the two germline ends. Germline loops: CDR1 MGHRA, CDR2 YSYEKL. In nucleotides, the CDR3 is TGCGCCAGCAGCCAGGGACTTACCCCACCCTACGAGCAGTACTTC. Translating gives CASSQGLTPPYEQYF.

V is TRBV29-1 and J is TRBJ1-1; maybe TRBD1 (6 bases). The germline CDR1 and CDR2 sequences are SQVTM and ANQGSEA. V was shortened by 1 base and J by 3 bases, with 12 bases between the two germline ends. The CDR3 totals 14 residues. The CDR3 loop reads CSVEGLQGDTEAFF. The CDR3 bases are TGCAGCGTTGAAGGGTTACAGGGCGACACTGAAGCTTTCTTT.

This CDR3 is CASSVDEGATYEQYF. The CDR3 coding sequence is TGTGCCAGCAGCGTAGATGAGGGGGCCACCTACGAGCAGTACTTC. The rearrangement uses TRBV9 and TRBJ2-7; 7 bases fit TRBD1. This CDR3 has 15 amino acids. Unmatched junction bases numbered 5, after V lost 0 bases and J lost 2 bases. Germline loops: CDR1 SGDLS, CDR2 YYNGEE.

The chain uses TRBV5-6 and TRBJ2-1; 10 bases agree with TRBD2. The CDR3 extends over 16 amino acids. The V and J ends lost 0 bases and 4 bases, in that order; junction bases with no gene match: 4. Germline V gene sequence: CDR1 SGHDT, CDR2 YYEEEE. CDR3 sequence reads: CASSLAASGGYNEQFF. The CDR3 DNA reads as TGTGCCAGCAGCTTGGCCGCTAGCGGGGGATACAATGAGCAGTTCTTC.

The rearrangement joins TRBV5-5 to TRBJ1-1, with D hard to call. CDR3 size: 13 residues. The V gene's germline CDR1 is SGHKS and CDR2 YYEKEE (reference sequence). Trimming took 0 bases from V and 6 from J, leaving 9 bases between them. For the CDR3, the DNA is TGTGCCAGCAGCTTGGTGTCGGGTCCTGAAGCTTTCTTT. Amino acids: CASSLVSGPEAFF. Complete variable domain (other parts from reference TRBV5-5 and TRBJ1-1): DAGVTQSPTHLIKTRGQQVTLRCSPISGHKSVSWYQQVLGQGPQFIFQYYEKEERGRGNFPDRFSARQFPNYSSELNVNALLLGDSALYLCASSLVSGPEAFFGQGTRLTVV.

The chain joins TRBV19 to TRBJ2-3; TRBD1 matches 11 bases. This CDR3 is built from 16 residues. The junction had 3 bases not matched to a gene; V was cut back by 3 bases and J by 1 base. In germline, CDR1 is LNHDA, CDR2 SQIVND (reference sequence). The CDR3 nucleotides are TGTGCCAGTAGTATCGGGACAGGGGGTGGCACAGATACGCAGTATTTT. It specifies CASSIGTGGGTDTQYF.

The rearrangement joins TRBV7-6 to TRBJ2-1; 10 bases agree with TRBD2. The CDR3 extends over 17 amino acids. V gave up 5 bases and J gave up 3 bases; unmatched junction bases: 10. Germline CDR1 is SGHVS and CDR2 is FNYEAQ. DNA for the CDR3: TGTGCCAGCAGCGGGCCCGGACTAGCGGATATCTACAATGAGCAGTTCTTC. It encodes CASSGPGLADIYNEQFF.

This chain connects TRBV5-5 to TRBJ2-2, with 9 bases lining up with TRBD2. Germline V gene lookup returns CDR1 SGHKS and CDR2 YYEKEE (reference sequence). The junction had 6 bases not matched to a gene; V was cut back by 0 bases and J by 9 bases. The CDR3 consists of 15 residues. The CDR3 DNA follows: TGTGCCAGCAGCTTGGGACTAGCGGAAGGCAGGGAGCTGTTTTTT. As protein: CASSLGLAEGRELFF.

The CDR3 coding sequence is TGTGCCAGCTCACGGGACTCCTACGAGCAGTACTTC. Residues: CASSRDSYEQYF. The rearrangement uses TRBV28 and TRBJ2-7, with D possibly TRBD2 on 5 matching bases. The length of the CDR3 is 12 residues. Germline V CDR1 and CDR2: MDHEN, SYDVKM. V was clipped by 8 bases and J by 0 bases, with 8 bases between them.

The chain employs TRBV5-6 and TRBJ2-5; 7 bases line up with TRBD2. With V trimmed by 1 base and J by 5 bases, 8 bases remained unmatched. From germline, CDR1 is SGHDT and CDR2 YYEEEE. The CDR3 runs to 15 residues. CDR3 coding DNA: TGTGCCAGCAGCTTGTCCCTAGCGGTGTGGGAGACCCAGTACTTC. Translated: CASSLSLAVWETQYF.

The V and J genes are TRBV9 and TRBJ2-7; 9 nucleotides line up with TRBD1. Germline trimming cut 4 bases from V and 2 bases from J; bases unmatched to any gene: 19. This CDR3 region has 19 residues. The V gene's germline CDR1 is SGDLS and CDR2 YYNGEE. The CDR3 spells CASSPLGDRVTPPPYEQYF. CDR3 DNA sequence: TGTGCCAGCAGCCCTTTGGGGGACAGGGTCACACCCCCCCCCTACGAGCAGTACTTC.

The chain links TRBV13 to TRBJ2-3, with D maybe TRBD1 (5 bases). Deletions cut 2 bases from V and 0 bases from J, with 12 bases between. There are 16 residues in the CDR3. CDR1 and CDR2 from the germline V gene are PRHDT and FYEKMQ (reference sequence). The CDR3 loop reads CASSLRGGPSTDTQYF. As DNA, the CDR3 is TGTGCCAGCAGCTTAAGGGGCGGACCTAGCACAGATACGCAGTATTTT.

The chain combines TRBV7-9 with TRBJ2-1; D ambiguous. Trimming took off 6 bases at V and 8 bases at J, with 17 bases between the two ends. The CDR3 totals 14 residues. Looked up from germline, CDR1 is SEHNR and CDR2 is FQNEAQ (reference sequence). The CDR3 nucleotides are TGTGCCAGCAGTCTAACAGTAGTGGTCGATGAGCAGTTCTTC. Its translation is CASSLTVVVDEQFF.

This clone turned up a few times. CDR3 loop: CASSYSGGANTEAFF. In DNA, the CDR3 is TGTGCCAGCAGTTACTCGGGAGGAGCCAACACTGAAGCTTTCTTT. The chain employs TRBV6-5 and TRBJ1-1; D is uncertain. CDR3 size: 15 residues. Trimming removed 0 bases at V and 2 bases at J, with 10 bases between. Germline CDR1 and CDR2: MNHEY and SVGAGI.